This TCR delta chain was sequenced in a study of gamma-delta T cells after stem cell transplantation (dated by TCRdb to 2016 to 2017). To prepare the library, RT-PCR was applied. The listed sequencing device is Illumina MiSeq. TCRdb called clones afresh from the public reads with CATT; identical DNA rows were later merged. The sample yields over 450 delta-chain clones; around 15% were counted once. Of the sample, roughly 83% is held by the ten largest clones. The CDR3 measures 19 amino acids from cysteine to phenylalanine. Only the CDR3 region is kept as DNA, spanning 57 bases read in frame from base 1. CDR1 is given as TSWWSYY and CDR2 as QGS, both from the germline V gene. This clone registers as medium-sized (0.01 to 0.1%) within its sample. Its antigen is currently not known. This likely traces to a read error, being one base from a far larger clone.

The sequence was obtained from a human donor. It is not recorded whose cells these are; they may come from a transplant donor. The chain is assembled from TRDV1 and TRDJ1, with TRDD3 identical over 12 junction bases. Sequenced input: gamma-delta T cells. The base sequence is TGTGCTCTTGGGGAAATAACTGGGGGATACCGATTTTACACCGATAAACCCATCTTT. This sequence encodes CALGEITGGYRFYTDKPIF.